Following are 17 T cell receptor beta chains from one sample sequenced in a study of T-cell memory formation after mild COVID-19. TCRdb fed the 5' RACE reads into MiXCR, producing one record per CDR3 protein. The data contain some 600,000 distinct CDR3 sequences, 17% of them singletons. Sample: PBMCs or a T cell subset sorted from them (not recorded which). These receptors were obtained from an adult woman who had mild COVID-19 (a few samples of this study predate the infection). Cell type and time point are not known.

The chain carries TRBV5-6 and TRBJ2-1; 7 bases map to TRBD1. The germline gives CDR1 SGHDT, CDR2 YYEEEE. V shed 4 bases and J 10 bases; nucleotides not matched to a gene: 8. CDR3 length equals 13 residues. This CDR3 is CASSHWTGYEQFF. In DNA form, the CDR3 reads TGTGCCAGCAGCCACTGGACAGGTTACGAGCAGTTCTTC. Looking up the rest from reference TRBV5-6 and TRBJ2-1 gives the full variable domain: DAGVTQSPTHLIKTRGQQVTLRCSPKSGHDTVSWYQQALGQGPQFIFQYYEEEERQRGNFPDRFSGHQFPNYSSELNVNALLLGDSALYLCASSHWTGYEQFFGPGTRLTVL.

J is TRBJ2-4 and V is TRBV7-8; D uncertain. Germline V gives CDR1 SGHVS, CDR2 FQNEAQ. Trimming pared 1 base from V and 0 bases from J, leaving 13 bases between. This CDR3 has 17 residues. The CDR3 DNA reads TGTGCCAGCAGCTTAGGACGCGACTGGCTAGCCAAAAACATTCAGTACTTC. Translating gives CASSLGRDWLAKNIQYF.

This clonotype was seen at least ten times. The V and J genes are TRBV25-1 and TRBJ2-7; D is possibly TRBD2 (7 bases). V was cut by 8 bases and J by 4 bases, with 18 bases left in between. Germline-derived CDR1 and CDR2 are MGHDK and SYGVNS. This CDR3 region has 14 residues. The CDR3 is CASGLERGGYEQYF. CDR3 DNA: TGTGCCAGCGGGTTAGAAAGGGGGGGTTACGAGCAGTACTTC.

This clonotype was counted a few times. The CDR3 nucleotides read TGTGCCAGCAGCTTAGAGTTCAGCGGCTACGAGCAGTACTTC. Residues: CASSLEFSGYEQYF. The V and J genes are TRBV7-2 and TRBJ2-7; D might be TRBD2 (5 bases). CDR3 length: 14 amino acids. V was pared by 1 base and J by 3 bases, with 10 bases between. Looked up from germline, CDR1 is SGHTA and CDR2 is FQGNSA.

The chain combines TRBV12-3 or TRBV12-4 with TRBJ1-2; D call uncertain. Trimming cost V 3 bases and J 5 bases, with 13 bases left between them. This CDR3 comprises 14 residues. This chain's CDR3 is CASSFRRSGYGYTF. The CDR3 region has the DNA TGTGCCAGCAGTTTTCGACGGAGTGGGTATGGCTACACCTTC.

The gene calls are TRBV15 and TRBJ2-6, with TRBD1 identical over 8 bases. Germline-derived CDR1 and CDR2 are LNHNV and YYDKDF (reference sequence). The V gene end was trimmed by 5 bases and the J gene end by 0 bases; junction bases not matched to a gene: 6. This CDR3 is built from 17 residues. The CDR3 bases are TGTGCCACCAGCGCAGGGGGCTCGTTCTCTGGGGCCAACGTCCTGACTTTC. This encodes CATSAGGSFSGANVLTF. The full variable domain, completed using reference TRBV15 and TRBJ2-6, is DAMVIQNPRYQVTQFGKPVTLSCSQTLNHNVMYWYQQKSSQAPKLLFHYYDKDFNNEADTPDNFQSRRPNTSFCFLDIRSPGLGDTAMYLCATSAGGSFSGANVLTFGAGSRLTVL.

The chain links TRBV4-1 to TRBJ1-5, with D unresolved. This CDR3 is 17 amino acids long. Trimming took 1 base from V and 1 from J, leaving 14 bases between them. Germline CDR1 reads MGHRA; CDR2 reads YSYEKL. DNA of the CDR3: TGCGCCAGCAGCCAAGGTAGACTCGGGGAAAGCAATCAGCCCCAGCATTTT. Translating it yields CASSQGRLGESNQPQHF.

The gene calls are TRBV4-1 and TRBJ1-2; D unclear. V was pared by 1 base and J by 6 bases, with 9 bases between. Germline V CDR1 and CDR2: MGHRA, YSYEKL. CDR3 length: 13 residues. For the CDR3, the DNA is TGCGCCAGCAGCCAAGTTGGAGTCGATGGCTACACCTTC. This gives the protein CASSQVGVDGYTF.

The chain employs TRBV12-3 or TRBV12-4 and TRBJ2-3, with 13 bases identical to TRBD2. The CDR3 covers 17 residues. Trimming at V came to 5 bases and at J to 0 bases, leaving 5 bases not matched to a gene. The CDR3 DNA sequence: TGTGCCAGCAGTATGGGACTAGCGGGGACTAGCACAGATACGCAGTATTTT. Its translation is CASSMGLAGTSTDTQYF.

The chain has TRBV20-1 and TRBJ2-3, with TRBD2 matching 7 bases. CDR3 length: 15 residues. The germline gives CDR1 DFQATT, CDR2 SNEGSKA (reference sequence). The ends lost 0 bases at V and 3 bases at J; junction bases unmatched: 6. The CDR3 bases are TGCAGTGCTAGAGATCCTGGGGGAGGGACAGATACGCAGTATTTT. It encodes CSARDPGGGTDTQYF.

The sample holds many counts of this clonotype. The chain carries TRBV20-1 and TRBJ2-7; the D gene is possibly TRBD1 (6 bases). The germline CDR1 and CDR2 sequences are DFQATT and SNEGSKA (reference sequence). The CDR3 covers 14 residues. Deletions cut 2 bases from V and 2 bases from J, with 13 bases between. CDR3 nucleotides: TGCAGTGCTAGACAGTCAGGGGCTACCTACGAGCAGTACTTC. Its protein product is CSARQSGATYEQYF.

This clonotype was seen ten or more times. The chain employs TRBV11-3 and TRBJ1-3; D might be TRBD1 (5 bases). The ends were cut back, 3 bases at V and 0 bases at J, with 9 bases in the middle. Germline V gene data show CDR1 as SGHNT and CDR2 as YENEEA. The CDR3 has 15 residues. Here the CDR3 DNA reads TGTGCCAGCAGCTTGGGACGGAGCTCTGGAAACACCATATATTTT. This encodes CASSLGRSSGNTIYF.

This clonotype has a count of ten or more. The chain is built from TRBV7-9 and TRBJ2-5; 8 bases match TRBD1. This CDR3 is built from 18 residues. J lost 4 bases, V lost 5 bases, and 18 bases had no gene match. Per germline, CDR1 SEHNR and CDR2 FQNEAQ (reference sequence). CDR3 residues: CASSPGQGALLEIETQYF. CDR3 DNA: TGTGCCAGCAGCCCTGGACAGGGAGCGCTTCTGGAAATAGAGACCCAGTACTTC.

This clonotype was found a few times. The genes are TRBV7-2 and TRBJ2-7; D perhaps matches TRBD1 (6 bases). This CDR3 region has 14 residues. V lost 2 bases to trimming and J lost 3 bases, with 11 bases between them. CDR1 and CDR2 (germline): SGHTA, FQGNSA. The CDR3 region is CASSLPRRGYEQYF. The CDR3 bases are TGTGCCAGCAGCTTACCCCGCAGGGGCTACGAGCAGTACTTC. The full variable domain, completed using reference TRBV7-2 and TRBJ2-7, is GAGVSQSPSNKVTEKGKDVELRCDPISGHTALYWYRQSLGQGLEFLIYFQGNSAPDKSGLPSDRFSAERTGGSVSTLTIQRTQQEDSAVYLCASSLPRRGYEQYFGPGTRLTVT.

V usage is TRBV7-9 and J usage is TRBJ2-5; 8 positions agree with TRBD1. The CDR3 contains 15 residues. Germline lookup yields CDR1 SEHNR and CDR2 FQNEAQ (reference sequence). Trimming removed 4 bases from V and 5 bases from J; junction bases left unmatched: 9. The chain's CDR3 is CASSSSTGALETQYF. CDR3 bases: TGTGCCAGCAGCTCATCGACAGGGGCCCTCGAGACCCAGTACTTC.

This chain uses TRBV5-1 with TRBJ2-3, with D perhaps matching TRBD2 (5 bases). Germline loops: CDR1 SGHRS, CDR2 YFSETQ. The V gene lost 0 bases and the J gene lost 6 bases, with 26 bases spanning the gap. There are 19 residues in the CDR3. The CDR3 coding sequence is TGCGCCAGCAGCTTGGTGATAACGGGGTTGGCGCGGACCGCGGATACGCAGTATTTT. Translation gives CASSLVITGLARTADTQYF.

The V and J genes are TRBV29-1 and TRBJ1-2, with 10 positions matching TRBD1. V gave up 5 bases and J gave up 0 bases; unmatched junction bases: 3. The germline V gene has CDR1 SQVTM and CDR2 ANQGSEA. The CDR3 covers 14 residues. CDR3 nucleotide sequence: TGCAGCGTTCGACAGGGGGCAGCTAACTATGGCTACACCTTC. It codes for CSVRQGAANYGYTF. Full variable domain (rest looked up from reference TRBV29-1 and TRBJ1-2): SAVISQKPSRDICQRGTSLTIQCQVDSQVTMMFWYRQQPGQSLTLIATANQGSEATYESGFVIDKFPISRPNLTFSTLTVSNMSPEDSSIYLCSVRQGAANYGYTFGSGTRLTVV.